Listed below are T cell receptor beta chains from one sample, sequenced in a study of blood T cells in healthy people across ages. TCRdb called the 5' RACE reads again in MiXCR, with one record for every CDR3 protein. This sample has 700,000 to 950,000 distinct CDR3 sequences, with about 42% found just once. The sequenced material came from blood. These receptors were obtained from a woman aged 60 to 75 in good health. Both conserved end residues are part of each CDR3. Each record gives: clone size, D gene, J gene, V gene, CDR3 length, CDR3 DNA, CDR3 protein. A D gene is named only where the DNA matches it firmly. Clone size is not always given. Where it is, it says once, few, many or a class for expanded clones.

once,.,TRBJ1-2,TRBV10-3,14,TGTGCCATCAGTGTACAGGAAGGCGATAACGGCTACACCTTC,CAISVQEGDNGYTF
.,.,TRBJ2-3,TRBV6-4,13,TGTGCCAGCAGTGACCCAGCCACAGATACGCAGTATTTT,CASSDPATDTQYF
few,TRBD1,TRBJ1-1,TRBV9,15,TGTGCCAGCAGCTCCAAACAGGGGTGGAACACTGAAGCTTTCTTT,CASSSKQGWNTEAFF
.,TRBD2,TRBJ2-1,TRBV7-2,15,TGTGCCAGCAGCCTACTAGCGGGGGCCACCAATGGGCAGTTCTTC,CASSLLAGATNGQFF
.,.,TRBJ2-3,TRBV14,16,TGTGCCAGCAGCCAATCACTAGTCGGAGGGACAGATACGCAGTATTTT,CASSQSLVGGTDTQYF
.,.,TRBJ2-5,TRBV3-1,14,TGTGCCAGCAGCCAAGAAGGGGGGAGAGAGGCCCAGTACTTC,CASSQEGGREAQYF
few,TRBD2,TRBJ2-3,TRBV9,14,TGTGCCAGCAGCGCGTTACTAGCGGGGAAAGCGCAGTATTTT,CASSALLAGKAQYF
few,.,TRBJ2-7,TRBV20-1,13,TGCAGTGCTACCAGCGGGTTTGCCTACGAGCAGTACTTC,CSATSGFAYEQYF
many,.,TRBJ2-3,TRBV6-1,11,TGCGCCAGCAGCACCACAGATACGCAGTATTTT,CASSTTDTQYF
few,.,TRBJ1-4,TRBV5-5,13,TGTGCCAGCAGCTTCTCGCGAAGGGAAAAACTGTTTTTT,CASSFSRREKLFF
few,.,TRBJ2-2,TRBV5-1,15,TGCGCCAGCAGCCCGACGGCGGGGGCTATCGGGGAGCTGTTTTTT,CASSPTAGAIGELFF
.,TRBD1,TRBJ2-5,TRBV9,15,TGTGCCAGCAGCCTCTCTCCAGGGACAGAAGAGACCCAGTACTTC,CASSLSPGTEETQYF
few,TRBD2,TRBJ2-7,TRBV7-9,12,TGTGCCAGCAGCTTGCTAGCGGGGGAGCAGTACTTC,CASSLLAGEQYF
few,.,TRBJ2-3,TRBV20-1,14,TGCAGTGCTAGAGATTTGCTAGGCACAGATACGCAGTATTTT,CSARDLLGTDTQYF
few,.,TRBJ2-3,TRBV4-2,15,TGTGCCAGCAGCCAAGAGATGAGGGGCGAAGATACGCAGTATTTT,CASSQEMRGEDTQYF
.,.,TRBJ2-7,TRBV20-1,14,TGCAGTGCTAGGGAGGGGGCCTCCTACTACGAGCAGTACTTC,CSAREGASYYEQYF
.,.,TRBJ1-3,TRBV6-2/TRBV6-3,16,TGTGCCAGCAGTTACTCGGCGGCGGGCTCTGGAAACACCATATATTTT,CASSYSAAGSGNTIYF
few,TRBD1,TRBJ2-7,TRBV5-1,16,TGCGCCAGCAGCTTGGGTGTGAGGGGGCAGGTCTACGAGCAGTACTTC,CASSLGVRGQVYEQYF
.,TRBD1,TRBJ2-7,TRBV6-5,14,TGTGCCAGCAGAGGGGGACAGGGTTCCTACGAGCAGTACTTC,CASRGGQGSYEQYF
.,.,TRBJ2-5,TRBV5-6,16,TGTGCCAGCAGCTTGCTAGGAGGGCGGAACTACAATGAGCAGTACTTC,CASSLLGGRNYNEQYF
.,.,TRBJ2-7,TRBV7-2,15,TGTGCCAGCAGCCAAACTTTCGGAGCGCCCTACGAGCAGTACTTC,CASSQTFGAPYEQYF
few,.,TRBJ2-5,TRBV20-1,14,TGCAGTGCGATGACTATTACTTTGGCAGAGACCCAGTACTTC,CSAMTITLAETQYF
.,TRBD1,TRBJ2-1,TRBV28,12,TGTGCCAGCAGACAGGGGCTCGGTGAGCAGTTCTTC,CASRQGLGEQFF
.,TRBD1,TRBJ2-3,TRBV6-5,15,TGTGCCAGCAACACCGACAGGGGCGGCACAGATACGCAGTATTTT,CASNTDRGGTDTQYF
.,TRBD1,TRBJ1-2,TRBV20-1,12,TGCAGTGTTCGAGACAGGGTTAGTGGCTACACCTTC,CSVRDRVSGYTF
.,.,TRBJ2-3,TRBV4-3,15,TGCGCCAGCAGCCAAGATTTTATAGCTACAGATACGCAGTATTTT,CASSQDFIATDTQYF
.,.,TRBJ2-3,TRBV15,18,TGTGCCACCAGCAGAGAAGCAGGAGCGGGCCCTAGCACAGATACGCAGTATTTT,CATSREAGAGPSTDTQYF
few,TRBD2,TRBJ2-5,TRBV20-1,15,TGCAGTGCTACCCAACTAGCGGGGTACCAAGAGACCCAGTACTTC,CSATQLAGYQETQYF
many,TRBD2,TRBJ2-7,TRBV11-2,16,TGTGCCAGCAGCTCTCCACAGCGGGAGGTCCCCTACGAGCAGTACTTC,CASSSPQREVPYEQYF
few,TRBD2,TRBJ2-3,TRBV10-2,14,TGCGCCAGCAGTGGCGGGGGGTCGTGGGATACGCAGTATTTT,CASSGGGSWDTQYF
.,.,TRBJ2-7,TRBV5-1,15,TGCGCCAGCAGCTTGAGGGGGGGGAGCCCCTACGAGCAGTACTTC,CASSLRGGSPYEQYF
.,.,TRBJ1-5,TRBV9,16,TGTGCCAGCAGCGTAGGTTCTGATTATAGCAATCAGCCCCAGCATTTT,CASSVGSDYSNQPQHF
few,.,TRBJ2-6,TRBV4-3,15,TGCGCCAGCAGCCAAGCCGCGGTCGGGGCCAACGTCCTGACTTTC,CASSQAAVGANVLTF
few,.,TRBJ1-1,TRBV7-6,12,TGTGCCAGCAGCACCGTTACAGGGGAAGCTTTCTTT,CASSTVTGEAFF
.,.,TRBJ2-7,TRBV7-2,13,TGTGCCAGCAGCGTAAGGCCTTACAATGAGCAGTACTTC,CASSVRPYNEQYF
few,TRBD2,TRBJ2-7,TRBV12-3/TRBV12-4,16,TGTGCCAGCAGTTGGACTAGCGGGGGCCAGAGCTACGAGCAGTACTTC,CASSWTSGGQSYEQYF
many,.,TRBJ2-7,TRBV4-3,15,TGCGCCAGCAGCCAGGGCGAAAGGGGTAGAAACGAGCAGTACTTC,CASSQGERGRNEQYF
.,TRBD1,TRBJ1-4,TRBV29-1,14,TGCAGCGTTGGAGGACAGGTTTTCGGTGAAAAACTGTTTTTT,CSVGGQVFGEKLFF
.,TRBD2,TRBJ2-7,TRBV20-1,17,TGCAGTGCTCCCGGGACTAGCGGGAGCATTTTTATGTACGAGCAGTACTTC,CSAPGTSGSIFMYEQYF
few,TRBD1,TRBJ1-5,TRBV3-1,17,TGTGCCAGCAGCCAAGAAGTAAGGGGGCGAAAAAATCAGCCCCAGCATTTT,CASSQEVRGRKNQPQHF
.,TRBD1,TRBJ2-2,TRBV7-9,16,TGTGCCAGCACCCCTCGGGGACAGGGGCACACCGGGGAGCTGTTTTTT,CASTPRGQGHTGELFF
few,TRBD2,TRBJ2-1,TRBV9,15,TGTGCCAGCAGCGTAGCGTCAGCGGCGGGGGGAGAGCAGTTCTTC,CASSVASAAGGEQFF
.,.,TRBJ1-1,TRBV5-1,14,TGCGCCAGCAGCTTGGAAGGACAGTACACTGAAGCTTTCTTT,CASSLEGQYTEAFF
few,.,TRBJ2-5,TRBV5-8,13,TGTGCCAGCACCCTTAGCGGAGAAGAGACCCAGTACTTC,CASTLSGEETQYF
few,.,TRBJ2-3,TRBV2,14,TGTGCCAGCAGTGAACAGGAGGGGACGGATACTCAGTATTTT,CASSEQEGTDTQYF
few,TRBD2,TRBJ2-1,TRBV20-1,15,TGCAGTGCTCCTACCAGCGGGAGATTCTACAATGAGCAGTTCTTC,CSAPTSGRFYNEQFF
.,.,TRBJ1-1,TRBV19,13,TGTGCCAGCCTGGAGACAGTGAACACTGAAGCTTTCTTT,CASLETVNTEAFF
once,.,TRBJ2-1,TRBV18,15,TGTGCCAGCTCACCAGGGGGCGACAGGTCCAATGAGCAGTTCTTC,CASSPGGDRSNEQFF
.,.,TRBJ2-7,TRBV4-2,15,TGTGCCAGCAGCCAAGGTAGTGGCACGACCTACGAGCAGTACTTC,CASSQGSGTTYEQYF
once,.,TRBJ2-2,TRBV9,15,TGTGCCAGCAGCGTAGTAGTGGGAGGCACCGGGGAGCTGTTTTTT,CASSVVVGGTGELFF
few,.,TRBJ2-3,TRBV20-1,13,TGCAGTGCTAGAACGGGCAGCACAGATACGCAGTATTTT,CSARTGSTDTQYF
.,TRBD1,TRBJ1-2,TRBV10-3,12,TGTGCCATCAGAACGACAGGGGGCGGCTACACCTTC,CAIRTTGGGYTF
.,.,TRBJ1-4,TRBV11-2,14,TGTGCCAGCAGCTTAGGACAGATTAATGAAAAACTGTTTTTT,CASSLGQINEKLFF